One sample yielded the 2 T cell receptor beta chains listed below, sequenced in a study of cytomegalovirus exposure and HLA in healthy donors. PCR employed 60 Vbeta and 13 Jbeta primers. Method: immunoSEQ multiplex PCR; TCRdb's copy keeps in-frame clones and lacks some. The data contain about 120,000 clones, roughly a tenth of them singletons. Input material: PBMCs. Every receptor here comes from a woman between 18 and 30 years old in good health and CMV-seropositive.

In its sample, this clone was seen a few times. This chain links TRBV28 with TRBJ2-1; TRBD2 aligns across 10 bases. V lost 4 bases and J lost 9; bases outside the gene matches: 12. CDR1 and CDR2 (germline): MDHEN, SYDVKM. The CDR3 runs to 16 residues. The CDR3 protein is CASSSPGEREGSEQFF. As DNA, the CDR3 is TGTGCCAGCAGTTCCCCGGGCGAGCGGGAGGGTAGTGAGCAGTTCTTC.

Only a few counts were recorded for this clone. The V call is TRBV13, the J call TRBJ2-1; D not resolved. This CDR3 is 15 amino acids long. V gave up 6 bases and J gave up 4 bases, with 16 bases separating them. In germline, CDR1 is PRHDT, CDR2 FYEKMQ (reference sequence). CDR3: CASRRKESSYNEQFF. The DNA for the CDR3 is TGTGCCAGCAGAAGGAAGGAGAGTTCGTACAATGAGCAGTTCTTC.